The T cell receptor (beta chain) described here comes from a study of T cell changes during pregnancy in multiple sclerosis. J was trimmed by 0 bases and V by 5 bases; bases with no gene match: 9. Germline values: CDR1 KGHSH, CDR2 LQKENI. The CDR3 sequence is 17 residues long. Repertoires were generated with immunoSEQ multiplex PCR, while TCRdb's copy carries only in-frame clones and drops some. Here the sample spans around 69,000 clones, just over 90% being singletons. The rearrangement links TRBV18 to TRBJ1-1; 10 bases fit TRBD1. The origin of this receptor is a female donor with multiple sclerosis, enrolled in a pregnancy study. The sample in question was peripheral blood, obtained in the third trimester of pregnancy. The CDR3 spells CASSSSWTGGVNTEAFF. CDR3 nucleotides: TGTGCCAGCTCATCCTCATGGACAGGGGGTGTGAACACTGAAGCTTTCTTT. Full variable domain (missing parts from reference TRBV18 and TRBJ1-1): NAGVMQNPRHLVRRRGQEARLRCSPMKGHSHVYWYRQLPEEGLKFMVYLQKENIIDESGMPKERFSAEFPKEGPSILRIQQVVRGDSAAYFCASSSSWTGGVNTEAFFGQGTRLTVV.